The T cell receptor (beta chain) under discussion was sequenced for a study of OX40 agonist ivuxolimab in advanced cancers. Whole-study findings and limits: It was also the case that some nonresponders had low normalized T-cell clonal expansion. There was clonal expansion of CD4+ and CD8+ blood T cells by week 6 at 0.1 to 3.0 mg/kg.

Libraries were prepared by immunoSEQ multiplex PCR; TCRdb keeps only in-frame clonotypes and omits some of them. This sample has 65,000 to 95,000 clones, with more than 80% found just once. In the case of this clone: Its antigen is unknown.

The length of the CDR3 is 14 residues. Germline V gene data show CDR1 as MNHNS and CDR2 as SASEGT. V was pared by 5 bases and J by 2 bases, with 6 bases of the junction left unmatched. This material consisted of CD4+ or CD8+ T cells sorted from blood, taken in a trial of the OX40 agonist ivuxolimab. This chain uses TRBV6-1 with TRBJ2-7; 7 nucleotides align to TRBD1. This receptor was taken from an adult with an advanced solid tumor such as melanoma, head and neck, liver or kidney cancer. The DNA for the CDR3 is TGTGCCAGCAGTATTCGACAGGGAACCTACGAGCAGTACTTC. This codes for CASSIRQGTYEQYF.